The 28 T cell receptor beta chains below were found in one sample sequenced in a study of OX40 agonist ivuxolimab in advanced cancers. Here immunoSEQ multiplex PCR was the method, and the copy in TCRdb shows in-frame clones only, minus some. The profile shows 55,000 to 70,000 clones, about nine tenths of them singletons. Material: CD4+ or CD8+ T cells sorted from blood, obtained in a trial of the OX40 agonist ivuxolimab. The receptors derive from an adult with an advanced solid tumor such as melanoma, head and neck, liver or kidney cancer.

This clone was picked up one time. V is TRBV11-2 and J is TRBJ1-3; D perhaps matches TRBD1 (6 bases). This CDR3 contains 13 residues. Germline CDR1 and CDR2: SGHAT and FQNNGV. V shed 3 bases and J shed 3 bases, with 6 bases lying between them. CDR3 in amino acids: CASSLGHGNTIYF. The DNA of the CDR3 is TGTGCCAGCAGCTTGGGACATGGAAACACCATATATTTT.

V usage is TRBV7-6 and J usage is TRBJ1-4; unclear D gene. V was shortened by 1 base and J by 10 bases, with 10 bases between the two germline ends. The germline V gene has CDR1 SGHVS and CDR2 FNYEAQ. CDR3 length: 13 residues. The CDR3 loop is CASSLDLSGKLFF. For the CDR3, the DNA is TGTGCCAGCAGCTTAGACCTATCGGGAAAACTGTTTTTT.

The chain carries TRBV18 and TRBJ1-1, with D perhaps TRBD1 (5 bases). Per germline, CDR1 KGHSH and CDR2 LQKENI. The CDR3 is made up of 14 amino acids. V lost 1 base and J 4 bases, leaving 10 bases between the germline ends. The CDR3 here is CASSPRSGGTEAFF. CDR3 nucleotides: TGTGCCAGCTCACCACGTTCGGGGGGCACTGAAGCTTTCTTT.

V and J are TRBV2 and TRBJ1-6; D not certain. CDR3 length: 14 amino acids. V dropped 7 bases and J dropped 6 bases, with 13 bases sitting between them. Per the germline V gene, CDR1 is SNHLY and CDR2 is FYNNEI. CDR3 residues: CASTLGSSNSPLHF. The CDR3 DNA reads TGTGCCAGCACCCTCGGGAGTTCTAATTCACCCCTCCACTTT.

Only one count was recorded for this clone. The chain joins TRBV7-9 to TRBJ2-5; D is perhaps TRBD2 (6 bases). V was trimmed by 1 base and J by 5 bases, leaving 11 bases between them. The CDR3 spans 14 residues. Germline loops: CDR1 SEHNR, CDR2 FQNEAQ (reference sequence). In nucleotides, the CDR3 is TGTGCCAGCAGCTTAGTCCCCCGGGGGGAGACCCAGTACTTC. Amino acids: CASSLVPRGETQYF.

The J gene is TRBJ2-7, the V gene TRBV6-5, with a possible D match to TRBD1 (6 bases). The length of the CDR3 is 15 residues. Germline CDR1 is MNHEY and CDR2 is SVGAGI. With 0 bases removed from V and 3 bases from J, the gap between germline ends came to 12 bases. Here the CDR3 reads CASSYSLRGDYEQYF. The DNA for the CDR3 is TGTGCCAGCAGTTACTCTCTCAGGGGTGACTACGAGCAGTACTTC.

Concerning this clone: The same CDR3 also results from other DNA sequences found in this sample. The chain is built from TRBV7-8 and TRBJ1-2; D remains ambiguous. This CDR3 contains 14 residues. V was cut by 4 bases and J by 1 base, with 10 bases left in between. Germline V lookup: CDR1 SGHVS, CDR2 FQNEAQ. In nucleotides, the CDR3 is TGTGCCAGCAGCTCCCGCCGGGATAACTATGGCTACACCTTC. Its protein is CASSSRRDNYGYTF.

V gene TRBV10-2 combines with J gene TRBJ1-2, with 7 bases fitting TRBD1. The CDR3 has 13 residues. The germline gives CDR1 WSHSY, CDR2 SAAADI. Trimming cost V 11 bases and J 8 bases; bases outside gene matches: 14. CDR3: CAATGTDRQGYTF. The CDR3 region has the DNA TGCGCCGCGACGGGAACGGACAGGCAAGGCTACACCTTC.

The V call is TRBV6-5, the J call TRBJ1-1, with TRBD1 identical over 7 bases. Per germline, CDR1 MNHEY and CDR2 SVGAGI. CDR3 size: 13 residues. J gave up 4 bases and V 8 bases, and 7 bases lay outside the gene matches. The CDR3 DNA follows: TGTGCCAGCTCGAGGGGGCAGGGCACTGAAGCTTTCTTT. This gives the protein CASSRGQGTEAFF.

The V and J genes are TRBV21-1 and TRBJ2-5. TRBV21-1 is a documented pseudogene. The CDR3 extends over 14 amino acids. CDR3 in amino acids: CASSKRTPRGTQYF. CDR3 bases: TGTGCCAGCAGCAAAAGGACCCCACGGGGCACCCAGTACTTC.

This rearrangement joins TRBV5-4 to TRBJ1-6; 10 bases fit TRBD1. From germline, CDR1 is SGHNT and CDR2 YYREEE (reference sequence). V lost 4 bases, J lost 7 bases, and 5 bases stayed unmatched. This CDR3 is 15 amino acids long. The CDR3 nucleotides read TGTGCCAGCAGCACCGGACAGGGGGGCAATTCACCCCTCCACTTT. Translated, it gives CASSTGQGGNSPLHF.

This chain uses TRBV27 with TRBJ2-7; perhaps TRBD1 as D (5 bases). Germline V gene data show CDR1 as MNHEY and CDR2 as SMNVEV (reference sequence). Trimming stripped 0 bases from V and 0 bases from J, with 15 bases between. The CDR3 sequence is 17 residues long. CDR3 sequence (DNA): TGTGCCAGCAGTTTATCACGGGCTAGGGGCGGCTCCTACGAGCAGTACTTC. Residues: CASSLSRARGGSYEQYF.

The chain couples TRBV10-3 to TRBJ2-3; 10 bases are a match to TRBD1. The V segment lost 6 bases and the J segment 4 bases; nucleotides outside the gene matches: 4. The V gene's germline CDR1 is ENHRY and CDR2 SYGVKD. The CDR3 runs to 14 residues. In DNA, the CDR3 is TGTGCCATCAGGACCGGGACAGGGGCAGATACGCAGTATTTT. Amino acids: CAIRTGTGADTQYF.

This clone appeared a few times. This sequence joins TRBV18 and TRBJ2-3; D is unclear. The CDR3 is 16 amino acids. Germline CDR1 is KGHSH and CDR2 is LQKENI. Trimming stripped 3 bases from V and 2 bases from J, with 15 bases between. CDR3 in amino acids: CASSPPVAALTDTQYF. In DNA form, the CDR3 reads TGTGCCAGCTCACCTCCGGTGGCGGCCCTCACAGATACGCAGTATTTT.

This chain uses TRBV19 with TRBJ1-6, with D unclear. V was trimmed by 2 bases and J by 4 bases, leaving 6 bases between them. The CDR3 has 14 amino acids. CDR1 and CDR2 from the germline V gene are LNHDA and SQIVND (reference sequence). The DNA of the CDR3 is TGTGCCAGTAGTATATCACTGTATAATTCACCCCTCCACTTT. It encodes CASSISLYNSPLHF.

J is TRBJ1-4 and V is TRBV5-4; tentative D call: TRBD1 (5 bases). CDR3 length equals 15 residues. V was clipped by 0 bases and J by 3 bases, with 9 bases between them. Germline V gene lookup returns CDR1 SGHNT and CDR2 YYREEE (reference sequence). CDR3 in DNA: TGTGCCAGCAGCTTGGGAGGGACCGCTAATGAAAAACTGTTTTTT. It translates to CASSLGGTANEKLFF.

This chain connects TRBV10-3 to TRBJ2-1, with unresolved D. Looked up from germline, CDR1 is ENHRY and CDR2 is SYGVKD. The CDR3 has 15 residues. V was shortened by 2 bases and J by 5 bases, with 13 bases between the two germline ends. The CDR3 coding sequence is TGTGCCATCAGTGAGCCTAACCTGGTCCACAATGAGCAGTTCTTC. Translating gives CAISEPNLVHNEQFF.

This clone has only a few counts. J is TRBJ2-7 and V is TRBV7-2, with D possibly being TRBD1 or TRBD2 (5 bases each). The V gene lost 6 bases and the J gene lost 3 bases, with 15 bases spanning the gap. Germline V lookup: CDR1 SGHTA, CDR2 FQGNSA. The CDR3 is made up of 14 amino acids. CDR3 sequence (DNA): TGTGCCAGCAGACAATCCGGGGCGATCTACGAGCAGTACTTC. Translation: CASRQSGAIYEQYF.

The V and J genes are TRBV5-4 and TRBJ2-1; 9 bases line up with TRBD2. V lost 4 bases, J lost 7 bases, and 9 bases stayed unmatched. This CDR3 has 15 residues. Per germline, CDR1 SGHNT and CDR2 YYREEE (reference sequence). CDR3 in amino acids: CASSAVAGGLNEQFF. Written as DNA, the CDR3 is TGTGCCAGCAGCGCGGTGGCGGGGGGGTTAAATGAGCAGTTCTTC.

This chain joins TRBV18 and TRBJ2-5; no firm D call. V was clipped by 3 bases and J by 1 base, with 12 bases between them. CDR3 length equals 15 residues. Germline V gene lookup returns CDR1 KGHSH and CDR2 LQKENI. The CDR3 nucleotides read TGTGCCAGCTCACCCTTGGGCGGCGGCCAAGAGACCCAGTACTTC. Protein product: CASSPLGGGQETQYF.

This chain uses TRBV6-1 with TRBJ1-1; no clear D. Germline-derived CDR1 and CDR2 are MNHNS and SASEGT. The CDR3 is 13 amino acids. Trimming stripped 9 bases from V and 7 bases from J, with 18 bases between. CDR3 nucleotide sequence: TGTGCCAGTTCCCCCATCCTTTTAATTGAAGCTTTCTTT. Its protein is CASSPILLIEAFF.

The rearrangement uses TRBV7-5 and TRBJ1-5. TRBV7-5 is tagged as a pseudogene. The CDR3 covers 21 residues. The CDR3 is CARSSKGPGPWVSYSNQPQHF. CDR3 DNA: TGTGCCAGAAGCTCCAAGGGGCCGGGACCTTGGGTCTCTTATAGCAATCAGCCCCAGCATTTT.

The V and J genes are TRBV30 and TRBJ2-5, with D perhaps matching TRBD1 (5 bases). Per the germline V gene, CDR1 is GTSNPN and CDR2 is SVGIG (reference sequence). The CDR3 has 15 residues. The germline V and J ends were trimmed by 0 bases and 1 base, with 12 bases remaining between them. The CDR3, as DNA: TGTGCCTGGAGTGTACAGTCAGGGTTCCAAGAGACCCAGTACTTC. Residues: CAWSVQSGFQETQYF.

The rearrangement links TRBV14 to TRBJ2-2; D possibly matches TRBD1 or TRBD2 (6 bases each). The length of the CDR3 is 13 residues. Per the germline V gene, CDR1 is SGHDN and CDR2 is FVKESK. Trimming left V 6 bases short and J 9 bases short, with 14 bases between. The CDR3 loop reads CASSPIGGRELFF. In nucleotides, the CDR3 is TGTGCCAGCAGTCCTATCGGGGGCCGGGAGCTGTTTTTT.

The chain carries TRBV5-3 and TRBJ1-5; D uncertain. TRBV5-3 is marked as an open reading frame, function uncertain. There are 15 residues in the CDR3. Trimming stripped 1 base from V and 1 base from J, with 9 bases between. The CDR3: CARSLIKASNQPQHF. CDR3 DNA: TGTGCCAGAAGCTTGATAAAGGCGAGCAATCAGCCCCAGCATTTT.

Regarding this clone: One junction end disagrees with the germline gene, perhaps due to a read error. The rearrangement joins TRBV19 to TRBJ1-3; D is unresolved. Germline CDR1 LNHDA, CDR2 SQIVND (reference sequence). The CDR3 has 16 amino acids. The CDR3 loop reads CASSIFSSFSGNTTYF. In DNA form, the CDR3 reads TGTGCCAGTAGTATTTTTTCATCGTTCTCTGGAAACACCACATATTTT.

The V gene is TRBV5-1, the J gene TRBJ2-7; 8 bases align to TRBD1. The length of the CDR3 is 14 residues. The V and J ends lost 2 bases and 1 base, in that order; junction bases with no gene match: 2. CDR1 and CDR2 (germline): SGHRS, YFSETQ. The CDR3 region has the DNA TGCGCCAGCAGCTTAGACAGGGGATCCTACGAGCAGTACTTC. Translating it yields CASSLDRGSYEQYF.

As to this clone: Germline is not matched at one junction end, which may reflect a read error. The CDR3 DNA sequence: TGCGCCAGCAGCCAAGAAGAGAACCTACACTTC. Translation gives CASSQEENLHF. The V call is TRBV4-1, the J call TRBJ1-2; the D is unclear. Germline assignment: CDR1 MGHRA and CDR2 YSYEKL. CDR3 length: 11 residues.